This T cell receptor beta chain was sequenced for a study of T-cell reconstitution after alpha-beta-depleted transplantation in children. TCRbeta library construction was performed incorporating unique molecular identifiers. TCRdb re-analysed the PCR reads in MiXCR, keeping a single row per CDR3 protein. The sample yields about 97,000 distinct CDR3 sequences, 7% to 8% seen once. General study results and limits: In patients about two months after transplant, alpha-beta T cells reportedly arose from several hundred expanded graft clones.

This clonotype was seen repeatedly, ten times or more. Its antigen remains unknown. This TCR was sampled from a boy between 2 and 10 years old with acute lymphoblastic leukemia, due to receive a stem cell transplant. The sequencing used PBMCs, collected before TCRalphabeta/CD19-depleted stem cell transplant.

The CDR3 bases are TGCAGTGCCGCAGGGGGCGCGACTGAAGCTTTCTTT. Its protein product is CSAAGGATEAFF. The V call is TRBV20-1, the J call TRBJ1-1, with 8 positions matching TRBD1. The CDR3 length is 12 residues. J gave up 5 bases and V 6 bases, and 5 bases lay outside the gene matches. Germline V gene lookup returns CDR1 DFQATT and CDR2 SNEGSKA (reference sequence).